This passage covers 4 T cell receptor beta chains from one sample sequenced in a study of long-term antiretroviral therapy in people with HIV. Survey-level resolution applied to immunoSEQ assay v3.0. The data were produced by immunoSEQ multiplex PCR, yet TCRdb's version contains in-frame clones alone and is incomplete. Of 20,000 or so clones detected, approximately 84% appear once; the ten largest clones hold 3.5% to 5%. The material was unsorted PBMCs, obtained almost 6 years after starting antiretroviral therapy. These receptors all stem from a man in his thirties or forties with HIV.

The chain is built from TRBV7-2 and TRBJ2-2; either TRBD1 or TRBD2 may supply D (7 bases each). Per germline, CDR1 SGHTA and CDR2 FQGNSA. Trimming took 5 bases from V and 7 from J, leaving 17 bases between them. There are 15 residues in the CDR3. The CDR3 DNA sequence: TGTGCCAGCAGCCAGGGGGGGGCGCAGGGCGGGGAGCTGTTTTTT. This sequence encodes CASSQGGAQGGELFF.

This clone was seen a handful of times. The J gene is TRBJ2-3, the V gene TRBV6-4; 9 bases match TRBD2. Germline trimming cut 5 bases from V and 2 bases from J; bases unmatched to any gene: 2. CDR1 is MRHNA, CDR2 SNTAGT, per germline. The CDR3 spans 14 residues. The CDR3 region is CASSSGGPTDTQYF. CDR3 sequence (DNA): TGTGCCAGCAGTAGCGGGGGGCCCACAGATACGCAGTATTTT.

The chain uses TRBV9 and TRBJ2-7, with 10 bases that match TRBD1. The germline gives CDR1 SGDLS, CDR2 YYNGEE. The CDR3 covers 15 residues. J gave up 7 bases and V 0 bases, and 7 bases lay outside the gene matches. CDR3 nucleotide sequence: TGTGCCAGCAGCGTAGCAGGGACAGGGGTTTGGGAGCAGTACTTC. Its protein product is CASSVAGTGVWEQYF.

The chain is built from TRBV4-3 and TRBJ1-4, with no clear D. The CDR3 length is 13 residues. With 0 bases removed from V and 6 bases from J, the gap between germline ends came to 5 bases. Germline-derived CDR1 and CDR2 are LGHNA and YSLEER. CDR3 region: CASSQDSDEKLFF. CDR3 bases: TGCGCCAGCAGCCAAGATAGCGATGAAAAACTGTTTTTT.